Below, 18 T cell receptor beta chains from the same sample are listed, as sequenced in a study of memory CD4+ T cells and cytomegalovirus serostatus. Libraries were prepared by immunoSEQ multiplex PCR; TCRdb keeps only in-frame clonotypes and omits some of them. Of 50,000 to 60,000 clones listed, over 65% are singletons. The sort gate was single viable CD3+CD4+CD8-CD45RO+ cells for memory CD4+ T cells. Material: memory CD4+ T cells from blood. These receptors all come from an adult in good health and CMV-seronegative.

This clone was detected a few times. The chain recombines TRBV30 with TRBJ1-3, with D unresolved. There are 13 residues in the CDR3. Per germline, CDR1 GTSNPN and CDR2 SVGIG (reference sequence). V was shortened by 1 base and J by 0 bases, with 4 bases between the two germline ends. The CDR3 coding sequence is TGTGCCTGGAGTGGAGTCTCTGGAAACACCATATATTTT. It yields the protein CAWSGVSGNTIYF. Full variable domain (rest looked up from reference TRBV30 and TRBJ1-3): SQTIHQWPATLVQPVGSPLSLECTVEGTSNPNLYWYRQAAGRGLQLLFYSVGIGQISSEVPQNLSASRPQDRQFILSSKKLLLSDSGFYLCAWSGVSGNTIYFGEGSWLTVV.

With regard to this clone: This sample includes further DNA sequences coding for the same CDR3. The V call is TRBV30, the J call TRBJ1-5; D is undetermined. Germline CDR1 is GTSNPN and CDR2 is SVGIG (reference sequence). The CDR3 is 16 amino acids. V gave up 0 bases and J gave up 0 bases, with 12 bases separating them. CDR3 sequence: CAWSVGRGYSNQPQHF. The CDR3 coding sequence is TGTGCCTGGAGTGTTGGGCGGGGTTATAGCAATCAGCCCCAGCATTTT.

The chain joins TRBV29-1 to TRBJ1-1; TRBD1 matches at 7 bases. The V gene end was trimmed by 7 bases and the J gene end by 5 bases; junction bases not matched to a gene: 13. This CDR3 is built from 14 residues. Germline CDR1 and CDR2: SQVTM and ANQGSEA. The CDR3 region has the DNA TGCAGCGCTGATAGAACAGGGGTGAGAACTGAAGCTTTCTTT. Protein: CSADRTGVRTEAFF.

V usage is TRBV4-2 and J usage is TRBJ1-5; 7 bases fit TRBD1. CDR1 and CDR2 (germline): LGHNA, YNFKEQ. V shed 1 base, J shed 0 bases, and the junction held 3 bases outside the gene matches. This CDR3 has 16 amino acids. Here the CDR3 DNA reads TGTGCCAGCAGCCAAGGCGGGACAGATAGCAATCAGCCCCAGCATTTT. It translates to CASSQGGTDSNQPQHF.

This CDR3 reads CASSQLLAGDGDTQYF. In nucleotides, the CDR3 is TGCGCCAGCAGCCAACTACTAGCGGGGGATGGGGATACGCAGTATTTT. The chain carries TRBV4-3 and TRBJ2-3; 11 nucleotides align to TRBD2. J lost 6 bases, V lost 2 bases, and 7 bases had no gene match. This CDR3 contains 16 residues. CDR1 is LGHNA and CDR2 is YSLEER in the germline V gene.

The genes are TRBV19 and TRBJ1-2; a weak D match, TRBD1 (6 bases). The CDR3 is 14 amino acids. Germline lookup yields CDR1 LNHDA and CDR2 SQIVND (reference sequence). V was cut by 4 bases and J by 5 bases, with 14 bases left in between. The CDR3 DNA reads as TGTGCCAGTAGTACCCCTCAGGGGAGGTATGGCTACACCTTC. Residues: CASSTPQGRYGYTF.

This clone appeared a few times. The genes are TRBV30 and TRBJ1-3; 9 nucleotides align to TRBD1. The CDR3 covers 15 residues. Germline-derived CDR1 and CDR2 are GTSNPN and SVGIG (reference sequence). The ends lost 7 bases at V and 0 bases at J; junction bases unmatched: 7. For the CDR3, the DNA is TGTGCCTTGACCCGGGACAGGGCCTCTGGAAACACCATATATTTT. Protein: CALTRDRASGNTIYF.

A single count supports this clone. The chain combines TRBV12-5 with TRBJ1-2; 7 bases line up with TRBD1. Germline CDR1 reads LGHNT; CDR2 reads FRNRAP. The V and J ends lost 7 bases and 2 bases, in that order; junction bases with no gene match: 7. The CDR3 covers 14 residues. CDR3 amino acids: CASVARQGNYGYTF. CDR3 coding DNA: TGTGCTAGTGTTGCTCGACAGGGAAACTATGGCTACACCTTC.

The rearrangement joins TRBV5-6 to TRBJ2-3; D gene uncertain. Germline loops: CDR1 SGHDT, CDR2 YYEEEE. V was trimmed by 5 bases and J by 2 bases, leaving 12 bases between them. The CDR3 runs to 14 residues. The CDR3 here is CASSWTAATDTQYF. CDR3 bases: TGTGCCAGCAGTTGGACGGCAGCCACAGATACGCAGTATTTT.

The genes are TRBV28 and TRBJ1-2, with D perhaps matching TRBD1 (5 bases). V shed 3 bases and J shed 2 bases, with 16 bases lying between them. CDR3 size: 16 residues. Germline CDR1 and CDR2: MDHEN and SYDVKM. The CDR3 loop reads CASSLAGTQNNYGYTF. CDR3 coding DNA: TGTGCCAGCAGTTTGGCTGGGACTCAAAACAACTATGGCTACACCTTC.

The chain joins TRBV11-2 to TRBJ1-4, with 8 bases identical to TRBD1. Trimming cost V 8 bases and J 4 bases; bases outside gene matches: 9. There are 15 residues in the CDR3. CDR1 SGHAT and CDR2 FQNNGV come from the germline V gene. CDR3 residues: CASGSSGQVNEKLFF. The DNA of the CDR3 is TGTGCCAGCGGCTCCTCGGGACAGGTTAATGAAAAACTGTTTTTT.

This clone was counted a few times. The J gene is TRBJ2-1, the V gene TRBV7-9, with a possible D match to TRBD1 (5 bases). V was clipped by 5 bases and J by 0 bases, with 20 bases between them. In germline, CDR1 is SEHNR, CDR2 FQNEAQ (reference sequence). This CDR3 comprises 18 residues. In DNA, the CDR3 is TGTGCCAGCAGCCCCACCCGCGGAAGGACAAGCTCCTACAATGAGCAGTTCTTC. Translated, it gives CASSPTRGRTSSYNEQFF.

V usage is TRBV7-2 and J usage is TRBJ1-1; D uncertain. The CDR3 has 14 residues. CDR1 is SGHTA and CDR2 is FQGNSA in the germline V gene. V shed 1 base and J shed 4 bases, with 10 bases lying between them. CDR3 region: CASSLGPQSTEAFF. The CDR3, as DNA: TGTGCCAGCAGCTTAGGGCCCCAGTCCACTGAAGCTTTCTTT.

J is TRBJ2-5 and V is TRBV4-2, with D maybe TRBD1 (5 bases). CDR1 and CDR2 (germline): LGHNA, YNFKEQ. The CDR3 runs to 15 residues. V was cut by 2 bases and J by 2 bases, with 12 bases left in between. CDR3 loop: CASSQRLGVQETQYF. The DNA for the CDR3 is TGTGCCAGCAGCCAACGTCTAGGGGTACAAGAGACCCAGTACTTC.

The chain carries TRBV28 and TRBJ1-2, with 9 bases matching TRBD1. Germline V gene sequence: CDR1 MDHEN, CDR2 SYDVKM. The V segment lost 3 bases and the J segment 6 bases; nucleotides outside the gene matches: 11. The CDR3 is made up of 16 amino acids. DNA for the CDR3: TGTGCCAGCAGTTTCCTCAAGGGACAGGGAGGGCATGGCTACACCTTC. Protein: CASSFLKGQGGHGYTF.

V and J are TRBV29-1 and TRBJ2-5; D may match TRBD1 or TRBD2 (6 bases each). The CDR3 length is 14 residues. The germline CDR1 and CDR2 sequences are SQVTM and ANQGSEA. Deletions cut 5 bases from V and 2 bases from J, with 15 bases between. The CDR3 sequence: CSVRPGAGQETQYF. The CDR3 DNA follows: TGCAGCGTTCGCCCGGGGGCGGGGCAAGAGACCCAGTACTTC.

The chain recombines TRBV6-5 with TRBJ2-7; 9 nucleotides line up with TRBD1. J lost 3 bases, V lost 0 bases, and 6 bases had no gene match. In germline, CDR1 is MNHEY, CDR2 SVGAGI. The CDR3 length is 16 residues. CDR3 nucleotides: TGTGCCAGCAGTTACTCCCCGGGACAGGGTGGCTACGAGCAGTACTTC. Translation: CASSYSPGQGGYEQYF.

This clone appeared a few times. The CDR3 sequence: CASSPGGDPGANVLTF. DNA of the CDR3: TGTGCCAGCAGCCCTGGCGGGGATCCTGGGGCCAACGTCCTGACTTTC. The chain has TRBV7-3 and TRBJ2-6; possible D gene TRBD2, 6 bases. Germline values: CDR1 SGHTA, CDR2 FQGTGA. V was clipped by 5 bases and J by 2 bases, with 13 bases between them. The CDR3 is 16 residues long.